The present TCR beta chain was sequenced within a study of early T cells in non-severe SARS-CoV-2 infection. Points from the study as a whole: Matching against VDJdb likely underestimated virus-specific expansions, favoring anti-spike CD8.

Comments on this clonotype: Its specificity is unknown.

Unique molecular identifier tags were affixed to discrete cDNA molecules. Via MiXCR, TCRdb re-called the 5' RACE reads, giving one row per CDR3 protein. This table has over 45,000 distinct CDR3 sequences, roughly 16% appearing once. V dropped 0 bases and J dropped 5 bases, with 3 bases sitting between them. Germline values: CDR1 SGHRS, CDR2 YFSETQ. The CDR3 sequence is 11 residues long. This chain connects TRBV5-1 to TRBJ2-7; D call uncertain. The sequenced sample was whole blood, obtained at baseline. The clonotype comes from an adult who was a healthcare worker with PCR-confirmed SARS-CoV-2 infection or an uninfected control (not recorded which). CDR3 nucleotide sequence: TGCGCCAGCAGCTTGGAGGACGAGCAGTACTTC. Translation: CASSLEDEQYF.